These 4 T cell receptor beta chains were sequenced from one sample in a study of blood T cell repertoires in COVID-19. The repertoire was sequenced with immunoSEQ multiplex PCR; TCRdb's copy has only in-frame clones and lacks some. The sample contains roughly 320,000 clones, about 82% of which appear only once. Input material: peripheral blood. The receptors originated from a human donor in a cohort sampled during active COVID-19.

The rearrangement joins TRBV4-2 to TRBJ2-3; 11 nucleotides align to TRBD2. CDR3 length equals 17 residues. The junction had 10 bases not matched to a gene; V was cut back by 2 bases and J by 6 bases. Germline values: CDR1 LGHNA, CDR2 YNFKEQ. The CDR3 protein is CASSQLLSGGAPDTQYF. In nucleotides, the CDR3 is TGTGCCAGCAGCCAACTCCTTAGCGGGGGGGCTCCGGATACGCAGTATTTT.

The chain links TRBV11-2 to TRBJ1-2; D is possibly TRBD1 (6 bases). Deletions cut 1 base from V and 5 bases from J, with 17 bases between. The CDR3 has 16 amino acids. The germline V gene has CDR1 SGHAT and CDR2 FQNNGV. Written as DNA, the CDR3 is TGTGCCAGCAGCTTAGCCGGAACAGGGTCCGTTTATGGCTACACCTTC. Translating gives CASSLAGTGSVYGYTF.

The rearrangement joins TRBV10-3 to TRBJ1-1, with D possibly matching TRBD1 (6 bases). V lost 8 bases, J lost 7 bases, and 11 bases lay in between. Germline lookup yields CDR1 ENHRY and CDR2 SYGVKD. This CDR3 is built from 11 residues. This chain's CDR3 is CAIGGGREAFF. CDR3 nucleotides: TGTGCCATCGGCGGGGGCCGTGAAGCTTTCTTT.

The CDR3 bases are TGTGCCAGCAGCGTAGGACTAGTCACAGATACGCAGTATTTT. It specifies CASSVGLVTDTQYF. V usage is TRBV9 and J usage is TRBJ2-3, with a tentative D call TRBD2 (6 bases). Germline V CDR1 and CDR2: SGDLS, YYNGEE. V gave up 0 bases and J gave up 2 bases, with 7 bases separating them. The CDR3 has 14 residues.